Listed here are 15 T cell receptor beta chains from one sample, sequenced in a study of blood T cell repertoires in COVID-19. The method was immunoSEQ multiplex PCR; TCRdb's version includes in-frame clones alone and lacks a portion of them. The table includes more than 200,000 clones, roughly 91% detected once. The specimen was PBMCs or T cells enriched from blood (not recorded which). These receptors all come from a woman in her twenties or thirties with acute COVID-19.

The chain has TRBV28 and TRBJ1-2; possibly TRBD1 for D (5 bases). V was trimmed by 2 bases and J by 4 bases, leaving 14 bases between them. This CDR3 has 15 amino acids. Looked up from germline, CDR1 is MDHEN and CDR2 is SYDVKM. The CDR3 is CASSLEQVVVYGYTF. The CDR3 bases are TGTGCCAGCAGTTTAGAACAGGTAGTTGTCTATGGCTACACCTTC.

V usage is TRBV6-5 and J usage is TRBJ2-3; the match to TRBD1 covers 9 bases. J gave up 7 bases and V 7 bases, and 12 bases lay outside the gene matches. The CDR3 contains 15 residues. Per germline, CDR1 MNHEY and CDR2 SVGAGI. CDR3 protein: CASNPGDRGKNTQYF. CDR3 coding DNA: TGTGCCAGCAACCCCGGAGACAGGGGGAAAAATACGCAGTATTTT.

J is TRBJ1-1 and V is TRBV10-1; possibly TRBD1 for D (5 bases). Looked up from germline, CDR1 is WNHNN and CDR2 is SYGVQD (reference sequence). The CDR3 is made up of 15 amino acids. V was clipped by 6 bases and J by 3 bases, with 17 bases between them. The CDR3 here is CASRNTNIGDTEAFF. CDR3 DNA sequence: TGCGCCAGCAGAAACACGAATATAGGGGACACTGAAGCTTTCTTT.

The chain employs TRBV11-1 and TRBJ2-7, with D perhaps TRBD1 (6 bases). CDR3 size: 13 residues. The V end lost 1 base, the J end lost 5 bases, and 9 bases lay between the germline ends. Germline values: CDR1 SGHAT, CDR2 FQDESV (reference sequence). CDR3 loop: CASSLVRGDEQYF. CDR3 in DNA: TGTGCCAGCAGCTTAGTCAGGGGAGACGAGCAGTACTTC. Combining the CDR3 with reference TRBV11-1 and TRBJ2-7 gives the whole variable domain EAEVAQSPRYKITEKSQAVAFWCDPISGHATLYWYRQILGQGPELLVQFQDESVVDDSQLPKDRFSAERLKGVDSTLKIQPAELGDSAMYLCASSLVRGDEQYFGPGTRLTVT.

The J gene is TRBJ2-7, the V gene TRBV11-2; D is ambiguous. The CDR3 runs to 12 residues. CDR1 is SGHAT and CDR2 is FQNNGV in the germline V gene. The V end was cut by 1 base, the J end by 6 bases, with 7 bases between. CDR3: CASSLVETEQYF. The CDR3 DNA reads as TGTGCCAGCAGCTTAGTGGAGACCGAGCAGTACTTC.

The chain joins TRBV5-1 to TRBJ1-6; the match to TRBD1 covers 7 bases. The junction had 7 bases not matched to a gene; V was cut back by 0 bases and J by 10 bases. The CDR3 is made up of 15 amino acids. Germline CDR1 and CDR2: SGHRS and YFSETQ. The DNA for the CDR3 is TGCGCCAGCAGCTTGGAGGGGGCCGTGGGGTCACCCCTCCACTTT. Translating gives CASSLEGAVGSPLHF.

Only one count was recorded for this clone. V usage is TRBV29-1 and J usage is TRBJ1-1, with 7 bases matching TRBD1. Losses at the gene ends were 6 bases for V and 0 bases for J; bases not matched to a gene: 7. The CDR3 extends over 14 amino acids. The V gene's germline CDR1 is SQVTM and CDR2 ANQGSEA. The CDR3 DNA sequence: TGCAGCGTCCTTGGGACAGCGATGAACACTGAAGCTTTCTTT. The encoded protein is CSVLGTAMNTEAFF. The full variable domain, in which reference TRBV29-1 and TRBJ1-1 provide the parts outside the CDR3, is SAVISQKPSRDICQRGTSLTIQCQVDSQVTMMFWYRQQPGQSLTLIATANQGSEATYESGFVIDKFPISRPNLTFSTLTVSNMSPEDSSIYLCSVLGTAMNTEAFFGQGTRLTVV.

This chain links TRBV9 with TRBJ1-2, with TRBD1 matching over 8 bases. The CDR3 extends over 16 amino acids. The trim removed 3 bases at V and 3 bases at J, leaving 10 bases unmatched. Germline V CDR1 and CDR2: SGDLS, YYNGEE. The DNA for the CDR3 is TGTGCCAGCAGCGAACAAAAACAGGGGGAGGACTATGGCTACACCTTC. As protein: CASSEQKQGEDYGYTF.

The V call is TRBV5-4, the J call TRBJ2-7, with 11 bases lining up with TRBD1. This CDR3 spans 17 amino acids. Trimming at V came to 0 bases and at J to 1 base, leaving 6 bases not matched to a gene. The V gene's germline CDR1 is SGHNT and CDR2 YYREEE (reference sequence). The CDR3 loop reads CASSLVTGTGGSYEQYF. CDR3 bases: TGTGCCAGCAGCTTGGTAACTGGGACAGGGGGTTCCTACGAGCAGTACTTC.

CDR3 DNA: TGTGCCAGCAGCGTTTTAGCGGGGGGCACAGATACGCAGTATTTT. Amino acids: CASSVLAGGTDTQYF. This sequence joins TRBV9 and TRBJ2-3; 9 positions agree with TRBD2. Germline CDR1 and CDR2: SGDLS and YYNGEE. CDR3 length equals 15 residues. V was clipped by 2 bases and J by 1 base; unmatched bases: 2.

The chain uses TRBV11-2 and TRBJ2-5; D is possibly TRBD2 (5 bases). V was cut by 1 base and J by 1 base, with 13 bases left in between. This CDR3 has 16 amino acids. Germline V gene data show CDR1 as SGHAT and CDR2 as FQNNGV. The CDR3 nucleotides are TGTGCCAGCAGCTTAGGCCGGGGAGACCGCCAAGAGACCCAGTACTTC. Translated: CASSLGRGDRQETQYF. Full variable domain (remainder filled in from reference TRBV11-2 and TRBJ2-5): EAGVAQSPRYKIIEKRQSVAFWCNPISGHATLYWYQQILGQGPKLLIQFQNNGVVDDSQLPKDRFSAERLKGVDSTLKIQPAKLEDSAVYLCASSLGRGDRQETQYFGPGTRLLVL.

The chain carries TRBV19 and TRBJ1-1, with D possibly TRBD1 on 5 matching bases. The CDR3 is 12 residues long. Germline V gene lookup returns CDR1 LNHDA and CDR2 SQIVND (reference sequence). Between the trimmed V and J ends, which lost 8 bases and 1 base, there was a span of 8 bases. CDR3 sequence: CASRDSNTEAFF. CDR3 coding DNA: TGTGCCAGTCGGGACTCGAACACTGAAGCTTTCTTT.

V and J are TRBV6-5 and TRBJ1-2, with TRBD1 matching over 8 bases. The germline V gene encodes CDR1 MNHEY and CDR2 SVGAGI. V lost 6 bases and J lost 4; bases outside the gene matches: 7. The CDR3 has 14 residues. CDR3 amino acids: CASRPLTGGYGYTF. In DNA, the CDR3 is TGTGCCAGCAGACCCTTAACAGGGGGCTATGGCTACACCTTC.

The chain uses TRBV5-1 and TRBJ2-3; 7 nucleotides match TRBD1. CDR1 and CDR2 (germline): SGHRS, YFSETQ. The CDR3 extends over 14 amino acids. J lost 3 bases, V lost 4 bases, and 5 bases had no gene match. CDR3 DNA sequence: TGCGCCAGCAGCAGAATACAGGGGACAGATACGCAGTATTTT. It specifies CASSRIQGTDTQYF. Based on the CDR3 plus reference TRBV5-1 and TRBJ2-3, the full variable domain is KAGVTQTPRYLIKTRGQQVTLSCSPISGHRSVSWYQQTPGQGLQFLFEYFSETQRNKGNFPGRFSGRQFSNSRSEMNVSTLELGDSALYLCASSRIQGTDTQYFGPGTRLTVL.

The J gene is TRBJ1-1, the V gene TRBV29-1, with D perhaps matching TRBD1 (6 bases). Trimming shortened V by 4 bases and J by 8 bases, and 14 bases separated the two germline ends. The length of the CDR3 is 12 residues. Germline assignment: CDR1 SQVTM and CDR2 ANQGSEA. CDR3 DNA: TGCAGCGTTGCTTTACAGGGTATAGAAGCTTTCTTT. Translating it yields CSVALQGIEAFF.